One sample yielded the 8 T cell receptor beta chains listed below, sequenced in a study of identical twins (dated by TCRdb to the mid-2010s). Library construction relied on 5' RACE. The sample was run on an Illumina HiSeq 2000. TCRdb cleaned the public reads at Q25 with fastp, built clones with MiXCR and kept in-frame beta chains. Every distinct CDR3 protein forms one entry, paired with its most common genes and DNA. The sample profile shows fewer than 650,000 distinct CDR3 sequences; under 8.5% of them were found once. The ten top clones hold 1.6% of the sample. This same sample was also part of a study on yellow fever vaccine responses in identical twins.

Sequenced: PBMCs. The source of these receptors is a woman aged 18-35 years in good health.

Written as DNA, the CDR3 is TGTGCCAGCAGTTACATGGGCGGGCAAAACACTGAAGCTTTCTTT. Translation gives CASSYMGGQNTEAFF. The gene calls are TRBV6-5 and TRBJ1-1; D ambiguous. The CDR3 is made up of 15 amino acids. CDR1 MNHEY and CDR2 SVGAGI come from the germline V gene. The V end lost 2 bases, the J end lost 2 bases, and 12 bases lay between the germline ends.

This clonotype has only a few counts. The gene calls are TRBV7-8 and TRBJ2-3; D assignment may be TRBD1 or TRBD2 (6 bases each). The CDR3 loop spans 16 amino acids. The V end was cut by 1 base, the J end by 6 bases, with 17 bases between. CDR1 and CDR2 (germline): SGHVS, FQNEAQ. This CDR3 is CASSLVGGGVTDTQYF. The CDR3 DNA follows: TGTGCCAGCAGCTTAGTGGGGGGCGGGGTGACGGATACGCAGTATTTT.

This clonotype was recorded at least ten times. The J gene is TRBJ1-5, the V gene TRBV6-5; D not certain. The CDR3 loop spans 15 amino acids. Trimming took 2 bases from V and 5 from J, leaving 13 bases between them. Germline CDR1 reads MNHEY; CDR2 reads SVGAGI. The CDR3 DNA follows: TGTGCCAGCAGTTACGGGGTATCGCAGGATCAGCCCCAGCATTTT. Translating it yields CASSYGVSQDQPQHF.

The V and J genes are TRBV6-5 and TRBJ2-4; 7 bases are a match to TRBD1. V lost 6 bases and J lost 5; bases outside the gene matches: 7. Germline V gene data show CDR1 as MNHEY and CDR2 as SVGAGI. This CDR3 has 14 residues. The CDR3 loop reads CASRLSGTENIQYF. DNA for the CDR3: TGTGCCAGCAGGTTATCCGGGACAGAAAACATTCAGTACTTC.

This clonotype was recorded many times. The chain has TRBV12-3 or TRBV12-4 and TRBJ2-7, with 7 bases aligning to TRBD1. The J segment lost 9 bases and the V segment lost 5 bases, leaving 4 bases of the junction unmatched. The CDR3 is made up of 11 amino acids. The CDR3 DNA follows: TGTGCCAGCAGTCTTGGGACAGCGCAGTACTTC. Translating gives CASSLGTAQYF.

The sample holds a few counts of this clonotype. This chain connects TRBV25-1 to TRBJ1-2, with D hard to call. Germline CDR1 reads MGHDK; CDR2 reads SYGVNS. V was clipped by 0 bases and J by 4 bases, with 6 bases between them. This CDR3 has 13 amino acids. In DNA, the CDR3 is TGTGCCAGCAGTGAATATGATGCCTATGGCTACACCTTC. It translates to CASSEYDAYGYTF.

This clonotype was observed many times. The chain joins TRBV5-1 to TRBJ2-2, with D unclear. The V and J ends lost 0 bases and 3 bases respectively, with 9 bases between them. The CDR3 has 15 residues. Germline-derived CDR1 and CDR2 are SGHRS and YFSETQ. The CDR3 sequence is CASSLEAGDTGELFF. CDR3 sequence (DNA): TGCGCCAGCAGCTTGGAGGCAGGAGACACCGGGGAGCTGTTTTTT.

The chain employs TRBV12-3 or TRBV12-4 and TRBJ2-5; tentative D call: TRBD1 (6 bases). Trimming pared 6 bases from V and 5 bases from J, leaving 16 bases between. This CDR3 has 14 residues. CDR3 coding DNA: TGTGCCAGCAGGGATCAGGGGTTGGGGGAGACCCAGTACTTC. Its protein is CASRDQGLGETQYF.